The next 4 T cell receptor beta chains were all read from a single sample in a study of blood T cell repertoires in COVID-19. The protocol was immunoSEQ multiplex PCR, while the TCRdb copy is restricted to in-frame clones and leaves out a portion. The sample has some 83,000 clones, more than 70% seen once. Specimen: peripheral blood. These receptors all stem from a man between 60 and 75 years old with active or convalescent COVID-19.

The chain is built from TRBV11-3 and TRBJ2-1; D may be TRBD1 (6 bases). The CDR3 has 13 residues. The V gene's germline CDR1 is SGHNT and CDR2 YENEEA. V was cut by 3 bases and J by 9 bases, with 12 bases left in between. CDR3 in DNA: TGTGCCAGCAGCTTCGCAGGGGTCAGTGAGCAGTTCTTC. It specifies CASSFAGVSEQFF.

V is TRBV4-1 and J is TRBJ2-2; TRBD2 matches at 7 bases. This CDR3 spans 14 amino acids. The ends lost 4 bases at V and 6 bases at J; junction bases unmatched: 5. Germline lookup yields CDR1 MGHRA and CDR2 YSYEKL. CDR3 region: CASSRAAGAGELFF. The CDR3 coding sequence is TGCGCCAGCAGCCGGGCGGCGGGGGCCGGGGAGCTGTTTTTT.

The chain couples TRBV5-8 to TRBJ2-3; 8 nucleotides line up with TRBD1. V gave up 0 bases and J gave up 5 bases; unmatched junction bases: 2. This CDR3 has 14 amino acids. Germline V lookup: CDR1 SGHTS, CDR2 YDEGEE. The CDR3 nucleotides are TGTGCCAGCAGCTTGGACAGGGGGAGAGATACGCAGTATTTT. The encoded protein is CASSLDRGRDTQYF.

The chain recombines TRBV7-8 with TRBJ1-4, with 10 nucleotides matching TRBD1. The CDR3 has 15 residues. Trimming at V came to 5 bases and at J to 6 bases, leaving 6 bases not matched to a gene. Germline-derived CDR1 and CDR2 are SGHVS and FQNEAQ. The CDR3 DNA is TGTGCCAGCAGCCGAGGGACAGGGGTGCATGAAAAACTGTTTTTT. It yields the protein CASSRGTGVHEKLFF.